The rows below give T cell receptor beta chains drawn from one sample of a study of blood T cell repertoires in COVID-19. Method: immunoSEQ multiplex PCR; TCRdb's copy keeps in-frame clones and lacks some. The sample has 150,000 to 200,000 clones; approximately 83% are singletons. The sequenced sample consisted of peripheral blood. The receptors shown here come from a woman older than 75 with active or convalescent COVID-19. Both conserved end residues are part of each CDR3. The D gene is left open where the match is weak.

D: -; V: TRBV6-6; J: TRBJ1-1; CDR3: CASSYSAFEAFF; DNA: TGTGCCAGCAGTTACTCGGCTTTTGAAGCTTTCTTT
D: TRBD2; V: TRBV24-1; J: TRBJ2-5; CDR3: CATSAGLAGGRSETQYF; DNA: TGTGCCACCAGTGCTGGACTAGCGGGGGGGCGTTCCGAGACCCAGTACTTC
D: -; V: TRBV7-2; J: TRBJ1-1; CDR3: CASSPRQGPNTEAFF; DNA: TGTGCCAGCAGCCCCAGGCAGGGGCCGAACACTGAAGCTTTCTTT
D: TRBD1; V: TRBV5-6; J: TRBJ2-2; CDR3: CASTRGTGEAGELFF; DNA: TGTGCCAGCACCCGGGGGACAGGGGAGGCCGGGGAGCTGTTTTTT
D: -; V: TRBV5-6; J: TRBJ2-7; CDR3: CASSSSYEQYF; DNA: TGTGCCAGCAGCTCGTCCTACGAGCAGTACTTC
D: -; V: TRBV6-5; J: TRBJ2-7; CDR3: CASSYFGTAIYEQYF; DNA: TGTGCCAGCAGTTATTTTGGGACTGCCATTTACGAGCAGTACTTC
D: -; V: TRBV4-1; J: TRBJ1-2; CDR3: CASSQDVAGALLGYGYTF; DNA: TGCGCCAGCAGCCAAGATGTCGCAGGGGCCCTACTGGGCTATGGCTACACCTTC
D: TRBD1; V: TRBV7-4; J: TRBJ2-7; CDR3: CASSPGQGKGEQYF; DNA: TGTGCCAGCTCCCCGGGACAGGGAAAGGGGGAGCAGTACTTC
D: TRBD1; V: TRBV4-3; J: TRBJ1-4; CDR3: CASSSRDSLATNEKLFF; DNA: TGCGCCAGCAGCTCCCGGGACAGTCTGGCAACTAATGAAAAACTGTTTTTT
D: -; V: TRBV30; J: TRBJ1-4; CDR3: CALQGSTNEKLFF; DNA: TGTGCCTTACAGGGCTCAACTAATGAAAAACTGTTTTTT
D: -; V: TRBV7-3; J: TRBJ2-2; CDR3: CASSFQTGELFF; DNA: TGTGCCAGCAGCTTCCAGACCGGGGAGCTGTTTTTT